This is a list of T cell receptor beta chains from one sample in a study of blood T cell repertoires in COVID-19. TCRdb's table, derived via immunoSEQ multiplex PCR, lists solely in-frame clones and lacks some. The sample holds some 120,000 clones, 70% to 90% seen once. Material: peripheral blood. The origin of the receptors is a woman over 75 with acute or convalescent COVID-19. Each CDR3 is given with its conserved first and last residue. A D gene is named only where the DNA matches it firmly. The size of a clone is reported for some rows only, either as once, few or many, or as a class for expanded clones.

j_gene | d_gene | v_gene | abundance | len | CDR3nt | CDR3aa
TRBJ1-3 | - | TRBV13 | - | 16 | TGTGCCAGCAGCACACACAATCAGGGAACTGGAAACACCATATATTTT | CASSTHNQGTGNTIYF
TRBJ1-2 | - | TRBV7-2 | - | 14 | TGTGCCAGCAGCTTAGACTACAGCCGGGGACTATACACCTTC | CASSLDYSRGLYTF
TRBJ2-7 | TRBD1 | TRBV10-3 | - | 15 | TGTGCCATCAGTGCCACCGACAGGGGCATAGGGGAGCAGTACTTC | CAISATDRGIGEQYF
TRBJ2-3 | - | TRBV25-1 | - | 16 | TGTGCCAGCAGCGCCCTCCGGGGAGCTAGCACAGATACGCAGTATTTT | CASSALRGASTDTQYF
TRBJ2-5 | TRBD2 | TRBV7-3 | once | 15 | TGTGCCAGCAGCAAGACTAGCGGGGGACAAGAGACCCAGTACTTC | CASSKTSGGQETQYF
TRBJ1-2 | - | TRBV6-2/TRBV6-3 | - | 15 | TGTGCCAGCAGTTTCCTTCTCCAGGGTCCCTATGGCTACACCTTC | CASSFLLQGPYGYTF
TRBJ2-3 | TRBD1 | TRBV19 | - | 19 | TGTGCCAGTAGTATAGCCCCCCTTACTGGGACAGCTAGCACAGATACGCAGTATTTT | CASSIAPLTGTASTDTQYF
TRBJ1-5 | - | TRBV6-1 | - | 16 | TGTGCCAGCAGTGAAGGGGGCAGGGGCCGAAGGCAGCCCCAGCATTTT | CASSEGGRGRRQPQHF
TRBJ1-6 | - | TRBV7-6 | once | 16 | TGTGCCAGCAGCTTAAGGTCCGGCAGGTCTGGTTCACCCCTCCACTTT | CASSLRSGRSGSPLHF
TRBJ1-1 | - | TRBV2 | - | 13 | TGTGCCAGCAGTGTACAGGGAAGCACTGAAGCTTTCTTT | CASSVQGSTEAFF
TRBJ2-3 | TRBD1 | TRBV5-8 | - | 16 | TGTGCCAGCAGCTTGGAACAGGGGCGAAACACAGATACGCAGTATTTT | CASSLEQGRNTDTQYF
TRBJ1-2 | - | TRBV5-1 | - | 14 | TGCGCCAGCAGCCCCAGGACAGAGAACTATGGCTACACCTTC | CASSPRTENYGYTF
TRBJ1-6 | - | TRBV19 | - | 14 | TGTGCCAGTAGAGATTCACAGGCGGCTTCACCCCTCCACTTT | CASRDSQAASPLHF
TRBJ2-1 | - | TRBV7-5 | - | 19 | TGTGTCAGAAGCTTAACCCGGGACGTGGGACTAGCGGAAAACAATGAGCAGTTCTTC | CVRSLTRDVGLAENNEQFF
TRBJ1-5 | - | TRBV24-1 | few | 13 | TGTGCCACCAGTGAACGGGACACTGGGCCCCAGCATTTT | CATSERDTGPQHF
TRBJ2-2 | - | TRBV27 | - | 16 | TGTGCCAGCAGGATTCGGACAGCCGCGAACACCGGGGAGCTGTTTTTT | CASRIRTAANTGELFF
TRBJ2-5 | TRBD2 | TRBV15 | - | 17 | TGTGCCACCCGACAGGGGGGGACTAGCGGGGGACAAGAGACCCAGTACTTC | CATRQGGTSGGQETQYF